The 9 T cell receptor beta chains given below trace back to one sample, sequenced in a study of T cells in tuberculosis (dated by TCRdb to the late 2010s). The label giving this sample's time point can be read as: new active TB diagnosis, blood taken before or within 7 days of starting treatment. The library was produced with the immunoSEQ multiplex PCR assay. TCRdb mirrors the immuneACCESS table, restricted to in-frame sequences. Some clones are absent from its copies; in checked studies, under half trace to an unresolved V gene, and the reason for the others is unknown. In this sample the table shows tens of thousands of clones, roughly 95% of which occur a single time. The ten biggest clones cover more than 4% of the sample. The specimen comprised PBMCs, sampled at tuberculosis diagnosis. These receptors came from an adult with tuberculosis.

The V call is TRBV9, the J call TRBJ1-2; 8 bases align to TRBD1. Germline V CDR1 and CDR2: SGDLS, YYNGEE. Trimming removed 0 bases from V and 2 bases from J; junction bases left unmatched: 6. This CDR3 spans 16 amino acids. CDR3 nucleotides: TGTGCCAGCAGCGTAGCTGGGACAGGACTGAACTATGGCTACACCTTC. Translation gives CASSVAGTGLNYGYTF.

This clone came up a few times. The chain employs TRBV5-6 and TRBJ2-3; 8 nucleotides match TRBD2. Germline trimming cut 0 bases from V and 5 bases from J; bases unmatched to any gene: 14. The CDR3 length is 18 residues. Germline CDR1 SGHDT, CDR2 YYEEEE. This CDR3 is CASSLGSGGRVLGDTQYF. CDR3 in DNA: TGTGCCAGCAGCTTGGGTTCGGGGGGGCGAGTTTTAGGAGATACGCAGTATTTT. Based on the CDR3 plus reference TRBV5-6 and TRBJ2-3, the full variable domain is DAGVTQSPTHLIKTRGQQVTLRCSPKSGHDTVSWYQQALGQGPQFIFQYYEEEERQRGNFPDRFSGHQFPNYSSELNVNALLLGDSALYLCASSLGSGGRVLGDTQYFGPGTRLTVL.

The CDR3 reads CASSQELGTGVYGYTF. CDR3 bases: TGCGCCAGCAGCCAAGAGTTGGGGACAGGGGTCTATGGCTACACCTTC. The chain is built from TRBV4-1 and TRBJ1-2; 10 nucleotides agree with TRBD1. The germline gives CDR1 MGHRA, CDR2 YSYEKL. J gave up 4 bases and V 0 bases, and 5 bases lay outside the gene matches. This CDR3 spans 16 amino acids.

This chain connects TRBV30 to TRBJ1-2, with D perhaps matching TRBD1 (5 bases). V lost 7 bases, J lost 0 bases, and 15 bases lay in between. The germline CDR1 and CDR2 sequences are GTSNPN and SVGIG (reference sequence). This CDR3 is built from 14 residues. CDR3 bases: TGTGCCTTCACTGGGGCCGCGACTAACTATGGCTACACCTTC. Encoded protein: CAFTGAATNYGYTF.

This clone appeared a single time. This chain connects TRBV18 to TRBJ2-7, with 7 bases fitting TRBD1. J lost 2 bases, V lost 3 bases, and 10 bases had no gene match. Germline V lookup: CDR1 KGHSH, CDR2 LQKENI. The CDR3 has 16 amino acids. CDR3 sequence reads: CASSPEGALTTYEQYF. The CDR3 nucleotides read TGTGCCAGCTCACCCGAGGGGGCACTAACAACCTACGAGCAGTACTTC. The full variable domain, with the rest looked up from reference TRBV18 and TRBJ2-7, is NAGVMQNPRHLVRRRGQEARLRCSPMKGHSHVYWYRQLPEEGLKFMVYLQKENIIDESGMPKERFSAEFPKEGPSILRIQQVVRGDSAAYFCASSPEGALTTYEQYFGPGTRLTVT.

The chain couples TRBV6-5 to TRBJ2-7, with TRBD1 matching 8 bases. Germline V gives CDR1 MNHEY, CDR2 SVGAGI. Losses at the gene ends were 6 bases for V and 5 bases for J; bases not matched to a gene: 9. This CDR3 spans 14 amino acids. The CDR3 sequence is CASRGDRGLNEQYF. CDR3 bases: TGTGCCAGCAGGGGAGACAGGGGACTTAACGAGCAGTACTTC.

This clone was seen a single time. V and J are TRBV30 and TRBJ1-2, with TRBD1 matching over 10 bases. Germline values: CDR1 GTSNPN, CDR2 SVGIG (reference sequence). The V segment lost 4 bases and the J segment 5 bases; nucleotides outside the gene matches: 16. The CDR3 loop spans 17 amino acids. The CDR3 sequence is CAWNELGQGDLAYGYTF. The CDR3 DNA is TGTGCCTGGAACGAATTAGGACAGGGGGATTTAGCGTATGGCTACACCTTC.

This clone was seen a single time. The rearrangement uses TRBV5-5 and TRBJ1-2; D possibly corresponds to TRBD1 (6 bases). The length of the CDR3 is 14 residues. Germline CDR1 SGHKS, CDR2 YYEKEE (reference sequence). Trimming left V 4 bases short and J 2 bases short, with 12 bases between. CDR3 bases: TGTGCCAGCAGCCTGGGGGCGAGCAACTATGGCTACACCTTC. This codes for CASSLGASNYGYTF.

This chain connects TRBV30 to TRBJ1-1, with 9 positions matching TRBD1. The V gene end was trimmed by 6 bases and the J gene end by 6 bases; junction bases not matched to a gene: 5. CDR3 size: 12 residues. Germline V gives CDR1 GTSNPN, CDR2 SVGIG (reference sequence). The CDR3 loop reads CACAQGAPEAFF. The CDR3 region has the DNA TGTGCCTGCGCACAGGGGGCCCCTGAAGCTTTCTTT.